This TCR beta chain derives from a study of PD-L1 blockade in urothelial cancer. The wider study: Patients' atezolizumab regimen, 1,200 mg intravenously every 3 weeks, began at some point between 2014 and 2015. Timepoints chosen for blood analysis were 3 weeks (second dose) and 6 weeks after treatment start.

As regards this clone: Its antigen is unidentified.

Germline V gene data show CDR1 as SGHRS and CDR2 as YFSETQ. The CDR3 totals 15 residues. V lost 2 bases, J lost 3 bases, and 4 bases stayed unmatched. Indicated time point: pretreatment peripheral blood. Every PCR got spiked synthetic TCR analog templates. Generated by immunoSEQ multiplex PCR, the TCRdb table keeps only in-frame clones and is missing some. The sample holds 72,000 or so clones, around 87% seen once. Study-level findings and limits: Better survival was forecast by a pretreatment blood TCR clonality below the median.

The sequenced sample was PBMCs, obtained around atezolizumab (anti-PD-L1) treatment. The rearrangement links TRBV5-1 to TRBJ1-5, with TRBD1 matching over 8 bases. The receptor was derived from a man aged 55 to 70 with urothelial cancer. This CDR3 reads CASSFDRGPNQPQHF. CDR3 nucleotide sequence: TGCGCCAGCAGCTTTGACAGGGGTCCCAATCAGCCCCAGCATTTT.